The clone carrying this T cell receptor beta chain has just a few counts. Germline CDR1 and CDR2: KGHSH and LQKENI. This CDR3 comprises 15 residues. The J segment lost 5 bases and the V segment lost 4 bases, leaving 8 bases of the junction unmatched. This record belongs to a study of PD-L1 blockade in urothelial cancer. Study overall: Analyses were performed on blood at 3 weeks after treatment start (the second dose) and at 6 weeks.

Time point indicated: peripheral blood 6 weeks after treatment start. Each patient presented with locally advanced or metastatic urothelial carcinoma. Each patient gave between 1 and 8 samples of peripheral blood mononuclear cells, which were collected pretreatment and during treatment. Synthetic TCR analog templates were added to each PCR reaction. Profiled with immunoSEQ multiplex PCR; TCRdb holds only in-frame clones, not every one. Of 100,000 to 150,000 clones in the sample, 86% are singletons; the top ten hold 2.4%. The material was PBMCs, obtained around atezolizumab (anti-PD-L1) treatment. The chain joins TRBV18 to TRBJ2-7, with 10 nucleotides matching TRBD2. The receptor's source is a man in his fifties or sixties with urothelial cancer. CDR3 region: CASSLSGRASHEQYF. The CDR3 DNA sequence: TGTGCCAGCTCACTGAGCGGGAGGGCCTCACACGAGCAGTACTTC.